The 9 T cell receptor beta chains in this list originate from one sample, sequenced in a study of cytomegalovirus exposure and HLA in healthy donors. Vbeta (60) and Jbeta (13) primers were used in the PCR. The repertoire was sequenced with immunoSEQ multiplex PCR; TCRdb's copy has only in-frame clones and lacks some. Here the sample spans 150,000 to 200,000 clones, 55% to 70% being singletons. The material sequenced was PBMCs. These receptors were obtained from a woman in her 40s in good health and CMV-seropositive.

The V gene is TRBV2, the J gene TRBJ2-2, with TRBD1 matching 11 bases. The CDR3 sequence is 15 residues long. With 6 bases clipped from V and 4 bases from J, the junction kept 4 bases outside the gene matches. Per germline, CDR1 SNHLY and CDR2 FYNNEI. Written as DNA, the CDR3 is TGTGCCAGCAGGACCGGGACAGGGGGCACCGGGGAGCTGTTTTTT. Translation gives CASRTGTGGTGELFF.

V usage is TRBV4-3 and J usage is TRBJ1-2; TRBD1 is a possible D gene (6 bases). Germline CDR1 and CDR2: LGHNA and YSLEER. The V gene lost 0 bases and the J gene lost 6 bases, with 20 bases spanning the gap. This CDR3 contains 17 residues. Here the CDR3 DNA reads TGCGCCAGCAGCCAAGATTGGGGCGTCAGGGGTAATAATGGCTACACCTTC. Amino acids: CASSQDWGVRGNNGYTF.

The V and J genes are TRBV18 and TRBJ2-7; 11 bases line up with TRBD1. The CDR3 extends over 16 amino acids. J gave up 5 bases and V 3 bases, and 9 bases lay outside the gene matches. Germline V gene lookup returns CDR1 KGHSH and CDR2 LQKENI. This chain's CDR3 is CASSPGGTGGFHEQYF. In DNA, the CDR3 is TGTGCCAGCTCACCCGGCGGGACAGGGGGGTTCCACGAGCAGTACTTC.

Of note for this clone: Mismatch with germline at one junction end may stem from a read error. The V call is TRBV2, the J call TRBJ2-2, with D perhaps TRBD2 (6 bases). There are 15 residues in the CDR3. Germline CDR1 reads SNHLY; CDR2 reads FYNNEI. This CDR3 reads CASSAISSRGGELSF. In DNA, the CDR3 is TGTGCCAGCAGTGCCATTTCTAGCCGGGGCGGGGAGCTGTCTTTT.

This clone showed up just a few times. The rearrangement links TRBV12-2 to TRBJ2-5; the listed D gene, TRBD1, was not tested against the DNA. TRBV12-2 is a known pseudogene. This CDR3 has 15 amino acids. The CDR3 nucleotides are TGTGCAAGTCGCCCCTCGGGACAGGGCCCCGAGACCCAGTACTTC. It is translated as CASRPSGQGPETQYF.

V is TRBV4-3 and J is TRBJ1-4; D remains ambiguous. V was pared by 2 bases and J by 4 bases, with 11 bases between. Germline V gene data show CDR1 as LGHNA and CDR2 as YSLEER. There are 15 residues in the CDR3. CDR3 sequence reads: CASSQFLAGNEKLFF. The CDR3 DNA is TGCGCCAGCAGCCAATTCCTAGCGGGTAATGAAAAACTGTTTTTT.

V usage is TRBV5-4 and J usage is TRBJ1-2; tentatively, D is TRBD1 (5 bases). The CDR3 covers 15 residues. V was trimmed by 2 bases and J by 8 bases, leaving 19 bases between them. Per the germline V gene, CDR1 is SGHNT and CDR2 is YYREEE (reference sequence). This chain's CDR3 is CASSFFQGPTKGYTF. CDR3 in DNA: TGTGCCAGCAGCTTTTTCCAGGGTCCAACGAAGGGCTACACCTTC.

With regard to this clone: A read error may account for a junction end that differs from germline. The chain uses TRBV5-1 and TRBJ1-5; 7 nucleotides align to TRBD1. The CDR3 extends over 15 amino acids. Germline CDR1 and CDR2: SGHRS and YFSETQ. CDR3 in amino acids: CASSLGTGPNQPQNF. The CDR3 DNA is TGCGCCAGCAGCTTGGGGACAGGCCCCAATCAGCCCCAGAATTTT.

This chain uses TRBV25-1 with TRBJ2-5; TRBD2 matches at 8 bases. The CDR3 is 16 residues long. The germline V gene has CDR1 MGHDK and CDR2 SYGVNS. The trim removed 4 bases at V and 2 bases at J, leaving 9 bases unmatched. The CDR3 loop reads CASSAHGLAGQETQYF. The CDR3 DNA sequence: TGTGCCAGCAGTGCCCACGGACTAGCAGGTCAAGAGACCCAGTACTTC.